The 18 T cell receptor beta chains below all came from one sample that was sequenced in a study of blood T cell repertoires in COVID-19. Assay: immunoSEQ multiplex PCR; the TCRdb copy retains only in-frame clones and omits some. The sample shows around 95,000 clones, less than 90% of them seen only once. Sequencing was carried out using peripheral blood. The receptor source for this set is a man between 25 and 39 years old in a cohort sampled during active COVID-19.

The V call is TRBV4-1, the J call TRBJ1-3; tentatively, D is TRBD1 (6 bases). CDR1 and CDR2 from the germline V gene are MGHRA and YSYEKL. V was clipped by 3 bases and J by 2 bases, with 14 bases between them. This CDR3 spans 16 amino acids. The CDR3 region has the DNA TGCGCCAGCAGCCATAGGGCAGGGGATACTGGAAACACCATATATTTT. Translation: CASSHRAGDTGNTIYF.

The V call is TRBV5-5, the J call TRBJ2-7; perhaps TRBD1 as D (6 bases). Germline lookup yields CDR1 SGHKS and CDR2 YYEKEE (reference sequence). CDR3 length: 15 residues. With 0 bases removed from V and 3 bases from J, the gap between germline ends came to 13 bases. The CDR3 nucleotides read TGTGCCAGCAGCTTGGTCCCCGGACAGAGCTACGAGCAGTACTTC. Amino acid sequence: CASSLVPGQSYEQYF.

This chain joins TRBV10-3 and TRBJ2-7; D unclear. The ends were cut back, 3 bases at V and 3 bases at J, with 3 bases in the middle. The CDR3 contains 11 residues. Germline V gene sequence: CDR1 ENHRY, CDR2 SYGVKD. For the CDR3, the DNA is TGTGCCATCAGTGACCTCTACGAGCAGTACTTC. Its translation is CAISDLYEQYF.

The chain combines TRBV7-2 with TRBJ2-5; D ambiguous. Germline V lookup: CDR1 SGHTA, CDR2 FQGNSA. V shed 5 bases and J shed 3 bases, with 4 bases lying between them. The CDR3 sequence is 11 residues long. CDR3 region: CASSQKETQYF. The CDR3 nucleotides are TGTGCCAGCAGCCAAAAAGAGACCCAGTACTTC.

A word on this clone: Other DNA sequences in this specimen translate into the identical CDR3. The chain joins TRBV6-5 to TRBJ1-4; weak D call: TRBD1 (5 bases). V was trimmed by 7 bases and J by 5 bases, leaving 11 bases between them. Germline V gives CDR1 MNHEY, CDR2 SVGAGI. CDR3 size: 13 residues. Here the CDR3 reads CASKAGGNEKLFF. The CDR3 DNA reads as TGTGCCAGCAAGGCGGGGGGGAATGAAAAACTGTTTTTT.

This clone turned up a few times. The rearrangement joins TRBV3-1 (or the pseudogene TRBV3-2) to TRBJ1-5; 8 positions match TRBD1. Trimming at V came to 0 bases and at J to 7 bases, leaving 5 bases not matched to a gene. Per the germline V gene, CDR1 is LGHDT and CDR2 is YNNKEL (reference sequence). The CDR3 has 15 residues. CDR3 in amino acids: CASSQEGQGGQPQHF. The CDR3 coding sequence is TGTGCCAGCAGCCAAGAAGGACAGGGAGGCCAGCCCCAGCATTTT.

The V call is TRBV10-1, the J call TRBJ2-7; 9 bases are shared with TRBD1. The CDR3 is 15 amino acids. Germline values: CDR1 WNHNN, CDR2 SYGVQD (reference sequence). The V segment lost 4 bases and the J segment 4 bases; nucleotides outside the gene matches: 8. Here the CDR3 DNA reads TGCGCCAGCAGTGGGGGGACAGGGTCCCCTTACGAGCAGTACTTC. Its protein is CASSGGTGSPYEQYF.

The chain recombines TRBV24-1 with TRBJ2-2; a weak D match, TRBD1 (6 bases). The CDR3 extends over 14 amino acids. V was shortened by 2 bases and J by 6 bases, with 9 bases between the two germline ends. CDR1 is KGHDR, CDR2 SFDVKD, per germline. This CDR3 is CATSDSGVAGELFF. Here the CDR3 DNA reads TGTGCCACCAGTGATTCAGGGGTGGCCGGGGAGCTGTTTTTT.

The chain is built from TRBV7-9 and TRBJ2-1; D remains unclear. V lost 5 bases, J lost 0 bases, and 11 bases lay in between. This CDR3 region has 15 residues. CDR1 SEHNR and CDR2 FQNEAQ come from the germline V gene (reference sequence). As DNA, the CDR3 is TGTGCCAGCAGCCGAGGCAGAAGCTCCTACAATGAGCAGTTCTTC. Translated, it gives CASSRGRSSYNEQFF.

The chain carries TRBV5-1 and TRBJ1-1; 10 positions agree with TRBD1. V trimming: 5 bases; J trimming: 10 bases; junction bases outside the gene matches: 11. The CDR3 has 14 amino acids. The germline gives CDR1 SGHRS, CDR2 YFSETQ. The CDR3 protein is CASREGQGTVRAFF. The CDR3 bases are TGCGCCAGCAGGGAGGGACAGGGGACGGTCCGAGCTTTCTTT.

The V gene is TRBV2, the J gene TRBJ2-5; TRBD1 agrees at 7 bases. The CDR3 sequence is 16 residues long. Germline trimming cut 0 bases from V and 4 bases from J; bases unmatched to any gene: 8. Germline V lookup: CDR1 SNHLY, CDR2 FYNNEI. The CDR3 DNA is TGTGCCAGCAGTGAAGCGAAGGGGGCAGGTGGAGAGACCCAGTACTTC. Translated, it gives CASSEAKGAGGETQYF.

The J gene is TRBJ2-7, the V gene TRBV5-4; no clear D. Germline V gives CDR1 SGHNT, CDR2 YYREEE (reference sequence). V was cut by 0 bases and J by 0 bases, with 7 bases left in between. The CDR3 is 14 amino acids. CDR3 loop: CASSLAPTSYEQYF. The CDR3, as DNA: TGTGCCAGCAGCTTGGCTCCTACCTCCTACGAGCAGTACTTC. Drawing the rest from reference TRBV5-4 and TRBJ2-7, the complete variable domain is ETGVTQSPTHLIKTRGQQVTLRCSSQSGHNTVSWYQQALGQGPQFIFQYYREEENGRGNFPPRFSGLQFPNYSSELNVNALELDDSALYLCASSLAPTSYEQYFGPGTRLTVT.

This clone was observed a handful of times. This chain connects TRBV9 to TRBJ2-1, with 10 bases matching TRBD1. CDR3 size: 16 residues. Per germline, CDR1 SGDLS and CDR2 YYNGEE. The V segment lost 3 bases and the J segment 5 bases; nucleotides outside the gene matches: 8. The CDR3 DNA reads as TGTGCCAGCAGCGCCCTGACAGGGGGCAGCCACAATGAGCAGTTCTTC. Translated: CASSALTGGSHNEQFF.

The CDR3 nucleotides are TGTGCCAGCAGTGATCTAACCCCCGGGGACAGCCACGGCTACACCTTC. Amino acid sequence: CASSDLTPGDSHGYTF. The chain uses TRBV2 and TRBJ1-2; 7 bases agree with TRBD1. J lost 8 bases, V lost 3 bases, and 15 bases had no gene match. CDR3 length equals 16 residues. Germline CDR1 is SNHLY and CDR2 is FYNNEI.

V is TRBV3-1 (or the pseudogene TRBV3-2) and J is TRBJ1-2; D remains unclear. Germline CDR1 and CDR2: LGHDT and YNNKEL (reference sequence). Trimming took off 0 bases at V and 4 bases at J, with 9 bases between the two ends. The CDR3 is 14 amino acids. This chain's CDR3 is CASSQESPPYGYTF. The CDR3, as DNA: TGTGCCAGCAGCCAAGAAAGCCCGCCCTATGGCTACACCTTC.

This clone was recorded only once. The CDR3 region has the DNA TGTGCCAGCAGCAACGGGGGGCCCCAAAACATTCAGTACTTC. Encoded protein: CASSNGGPQNIQYF. This chain uses TRBV2 with TRBJ2-4, with a tentative D call TRBD2 (7 bases). Trimming stripped 6 bases from V and 5 bases from J, with 14 bases between. Germline V gene data show CDR1 as SNHLY and CDR2 as FYNNEI. The CDR3 totals 14 residues.

The genes are TRBV29-1 and TRBJ1-3, with 9 bases aligning to TRBD1. V shed 1 base, J shed 4 bases, and the junction held 2 bases outside the gene matches. The CDR3 has 14 residues. Germline CDR1 SQVTM, CDR2 ANQGSEA. CDR3 sequence reads: CSVEGGTGGNTIYF. DNA for the CDR3: TGCAGCGTTGAAGGAGGGACAGGGGGAAACACCATATATTTT.

The genes are TRBV5-1 and TRBJ1-1; 7 bases align to TRBD1. V lost 5 bases and J lost 7; bases outside the gene matches: 8. Germline CDR1 and CDR2: SGHRS and YFSETQ. This CDR3 has 13 residues. CDR3 nucleotide sequence: TGCGCCAGCAGGCGAGAGGGGGCGGTTGAAGCTTTCTTT. Translated, it gives CASRREGAVEAFF.